A selection of T cell receptor beta chains follows, all from one sample in a study of shared clonotypes between healthy human individuals. Profiled with immunoSEQ multiplex PCR; TCRdb holds only in-frame clones, not every one. The sample has about 580,000 clones; more than 95% are singletons. Sequencing was performed on naive CD8+ T cells sorted from blood. These receptors all come from a man aged 25 to 45 in good health. The CDR3 runs from the conserved cysteine through the conserved F or W.

V gene	J gene	CDR3 protein
TRBV9	TRBJ2-5	CASSGGGQGTETQYF
TRBV28	TRBJ2-5	CASSRSWTSVQETQYF
TRBV7-9	TRBJ2-3	CASSSLILTSGRSDTQYF
TRBV9	TRBJ2-7	CASSPRKTSGSTYEQYF
TRBV7-9	TRBJ1-5	CASSRGREGNQPQHF
TRBV28	TRBJ1-1	CASRWTGFPKMNTEAFF
TRBV5-6	TRBJ2-5	CASSLLRNQETQYF
TRBV29-1	TRBJ2-7	CSVEGDRSYEQYF
TRBV5-1	TRBJ2-5	CASSLGTGGPETQYF
TRBV6-5	TRBJ2-1	CASGTEGFSYNEQFF
TRBV7-9	TRBJ2-7	CASSGTVGTSGGYEQYF
TRBV5-4	TRBJ1-1	CASSLGGATEAFF
TRBV29-1	TRBJ1-2	CSVVEDYGYTF
TRBV9	TRBJ2-5	CASSGGGGSGETQYF
TRBV5-4	TRBJ1-2	CASTDLPGQVDDGYTF
TRBV7-9	TRBJ2-7	CASSYGTGVTYEQYF
TRBV6-5	TRBJ2-7	CASSLRSGDPEQYF
TRBV19	TRBJ1-1	CASSAEYRGLNTEAFF
TRBV9	TRBJ2-3	CASSVDKFAGTDTQYF
TRBV27	TRBJ2-7	CASRPGPPRNEQYF
TRBV9	TRBJ1-2	CASRSVRGGYTF
TRBV25-1	TRBJ2-1	CASSEFISGSGDEQFF
TRBV7-8	TRBJ2-4	CASSFHRDRVAKNIQYF
TRBV7-2	TRBJ2-1	CASSLSGRAYNEQFF
TRBV5-1	TRBJ2-2	CASSLTGLDTGELFF
TRBV6-6	TRBJ2-2	CASRPPGAGDTGELFF
TRBV28	TRBJ2-5	CASSLGLAGGGSIETQYF
TRBV7-8	TRBJ2-7	CASSLDPSGPEQYF
TRBV15	TRBJ2-3	CATSRGFRLPNTDTQYF
TRBV18	TRBJ2-1	CASSPDQGNRGANEQFF
TRBV25-1	TRBJ2-7	CASSAQTGTYEQYF
TRBV6-1	TRBJ2-7	CASSEETDTFYEQYF